These 20 T cell receptor beta chains were sequenced from one sample in a study of vaccination effects on CD4 cells after COVID-19. Peptide-pool stimulation followed by sequencing identified expanded antigen-specific CD4+ clonotypes in the ViraFEST assay. A roughly 10-day culture period preceded the isolation of CD4+ T cells. It was between March and December 2020 that the person had a SARS-CoV-2 infection confirmed by PCR. The method was immunoSEQ multiplex PCR; TCRdb's version includes in-frame clones alone and lacks a portion of them. The sample has roughly 70,000 clones, over 65% seen once. For these receptors, no antigen is known. The specimen was CD4+ T cells from PBMCs cultured with HIV peptides, collected before COVID-19 vaccination. Subset reported: HIV-1 Nef peptide pool negative control/reference culture. These receptors all stem from a human donor who had a prior SARS-CoV-2 infection.

The V gene is TRBV11-2, the J gene TRBJ2-4, with D maybe TRBD1 (6 bases). Trimming stripped 5 bases from V and 6 bases from J, with 14 bases between. Germline-derived CDR1 and CDR2 are SGHAT and FQNNGV. The CDR3 sequence is 14 residues long. The CDR3 spells CASSPNTGLNIQYF. The CDR3 DNA follows: TGTGCCAGCAGCCCTAATACAGGGTTAAACATTCAGTACTTC.

The CDR3, as DNA: TGTGCCAGTAGTTTAAGCGATAGCAATCAGCCCCAGCATTTT. Encoded protein: CASSLSDSNQPQHF. The rearrangement uses TRBV19 and TRBJ1-5; D is uncertain. The V and J ends lost 5 bases and 0 bases respectively, with 8 bases between them. This CDR3 spans 14 amino acids. Germline lookup yields CDR1 LNHDA and CDR2 SQIVND (reference sequence).

The J gene is TRBJ2-5, the V gene TRBV9; 10 bases agree with TRBD1. The V and J ends lost 6 bases and 2 bases, in that order; junction bases with no gene match: 7. This CDR3 region has 15 residues. From germline, CDR1 is SGDLS and CDR2 YYNGEE. The CDR3 nucleotides read TGTGCCAGCACCTGGGGGACAGGGGCACAAGAGACCCAGTACTTC. It specifies CASTWGTGAQETQYF.

V is TRBV7-2 and J is TRBJ2-2; 8 bases fit TRBD2. In germline, CDR1 is SGHTA, CDR2 FQGNSA. The CDR3 has 14 amino acids. Germline trimming cut 4 bases from V and 7 bases from J; bases unmatched to any gene: 5. The CDR3 region has the DNA TGTGCCAGCAGCTACGGGGGGGCCGGCGGGGAGCTGTTTTTT. Protein: CASSYGGAGGELFF.

The V call is TRBV6-1, the J call TRBJ2-2; D call uncertain. The CDR3 has 11 amino acids. Trimming left V 3 bases short and J 8 bases short, with 4 bases between. Germline CDR1 is MNHNS and CDR2 is SASEGT. This CDR3 reads CASSDRGELFF. Written as DNA, the CDR3 is TGTGCCAGCAGTGACCGGGGGGAGCTGTTTTTT.

The V gene is TRBV5-4, the J gene TRBJ2-2; 9 nucleotides line up with TRBD2. Germline CDR1 reads SGHNT; CDR2 reads YYREEE (reference sequence). V lost 1 base, J lost 1 base, and 2 bases stayed unmatched. The CDR3 runs 16 residues. The chain's CDR3 is CASSLFSGGNTGELFF. In DNA, the CDR3 is TGTGCCAGCAGCTTGTTTAGCGGGGGGAACACCGGGGAGCTGTTTTTT. Supplemented by reference TRBV5-4 and TRBJ2-2, the full variable domain reads ETGVTQSPTHLIKTRGQQVTLRCSSQSGHNTVSWYQQALGQGPQFIFQYYREEENGRGNFPPRFSGLQFPNYSSELNVNALELDDSALYLCASSLFSGGNTGELFFGEGSRLTVL.

CDR3 sequence (DNA): TGCGCCAGCAGCCAAACCGGGACAGGGAATGGCTACACCTTC. This translates into CASSQTGTGNGYTF. The gene calls are TRBV5-1 and TRBJ1-2; 9 bases are a match to TRBD1. Germline V lookup: CDR1 SGHRS, CDR2 YFSETQ. V lost 4 bases, J lost 6 bases, and 7 bases stayed unmatched. The CDR3 contains 14 residues. Full variable domain (outside the CDR3, taken from reference TRBV5-1 and TRBJ1-2): KAGVTQTPRYLIKTRGQQVTLSCSPISGHRSVSWYQQTPGQGLQFLFEYFSETQRNKGNFPGRFSGRQFSNSRSEMNVSTLELGDSALYLCASSQTGTGNGYTFGSGTRLTVV.

This clone was detected once. The rearrangement uses TRBV30 and TRBJ1-5; D is perhaps TRBD1 (6 bases). The CDR3 sequence is 14 residues long. CDR1 and CDR2 from the germline V gene are GTSNPN and SVGIG (reference sequence). The germline V and J ends were trimmed by 3 bases and 6 bases, with 15 bases remaining between them. The CDR3 region has the DNA TGTGCCTGGAGCTCGACGACAGGCACTCAGCCCCAGCATTTT. Protein: CAWSSTTGTQPQHF.

The rearrangement links TRBV18 to TRBJ1-2; 9 bases line up with TRBD1. The CDR3 length is 14 residues. Germline CDR1 KGHSH, CDR2 LQKENI. V shed 3 bases, J shed 7 bases, and the junction held 6 bases outside the gene matches. The CDR3 is CASSPDGTGFGYTF. CDR3 bases: TGTGCCAGCTCACCTGATGGGACAGGGTTTGGCTACACCTTC.

The chain recombines TRBV3-1 (or the pseudogene TRBV3-2) with TRBJ2-3; D unresolved. The CDR3 is 16 amino acids. The ends were cut back, 0 bases at V and 0 bases at J, with 10 bases in the middle. Germline assignment: CDR1 LGHDT and CDR2 YNNKEL (reference sequence). In nucleotides, the CDR3 is TGTGCCAGCAGCCAAGATTCCGGCTCTAGCACAGATACGCAGTATTTT. Protein product: CASSQDSGSSTDTQYF.

The chain recombines TRBV6-5 with TRBJ1-4; no reliable D call. V was cut by 0 bases and J by 5 bases, with 10 bases left in between. Germline V lookup: CDR1 MNHEY, CDR2 SVGAGI. The CDR3 length is 15 residues. The CDR3 DNA follows: TGTGCCAGCAGTTACTCTGGGCAGCCGAATGAAAAACTGTTTTTT. Translating gives CASSYSGQPNEKLFF.

The CDR3 nucleotides read TGTGCCAGTAGTATAGATATTGAGAGGACACCGTACTTC. It translates to CASSIDIERTPYF. The rearrangement joins TRBV19 to TRBJ2-7, with D possibly matching TRBD1 (5 bases). V lost 0 bases, J lost 12 bases, and 15 bases lay in between. CDR1 and CDR2 from the germline V gene are LNHDA and SQIVND (reference sequence). CDR3 size: 13 residues.

V and J are TRBV6-6 and TRBJ2-6; D possibly matches TRBD1 or TRBD2 (6 bases each). This CDR3 comprises 15 residues. Germline V gives CDR1 MNHNY, CDR2 SVGAGI (reference sequence). V was cut by 7 bases and J by 4 bases, with 14 bases left in between. In DNA, the CDR3 is TGTGCCAGCACCAACGGGGGCGCGGGGGCCAACGTCCTGACTTTC. Protein: CASTNGGAGANVLTF.

This clone was seen a single time. In nucleotides, the CDR3 is TGTGCCAGTAGTGTAGGCTACGAGCAGTACTTC. This sequence encodes CASSVGYEQYF. The V and J genes are TRBV19 and TRBJ2-7, with D unresolved. Deletions cut 5 bases from V and 3 bases from J, with 5 bases between. The CDR3 has 11 residues. CDR1 and CDR2 from the germline V gene are LNHDA and SQIVND (reference sequence).

The chain uses TRBV10-3 and TRBJ2-1, with no clear D. Germline CDR1 and CDR2: ENHRY and SYGVKD. V was trimmed by 5 bases and J by 9 bases, leaving 11 bases between them. This CDR3 is 12 amino acids long. In DNA, the CDR3 is TGTGCCATCAGTAGTGGCAATCGTGAGCAGTTCTTC. This sequence encodes CAISSGNREQFF.

This clone appeared once. J is TRBJ2-3 and V is TRBV18, with 7 bases that match TRBD2. Germline CDR1 KGHSH, CDR2 LQKENI. Losses at the gene ends were 0 bases for V and 8 bases for J; bases not matched to a gene: 11. CDR3 size: 16 residues. The CDR3: CASSPPGTTWPLTQYF. In nucleotides, the CDR3 is TGTGCCAGCTCACCACCGGGGACTACTTGGCCCCTTACGCAGTATTTT. Together with reference TRBV18 and TRBJ2-3, the CDR3 gives the full variable domain: NAGVMQNPRHLVRRRGQEARLRCSPMKGHSHVYWYRQLPEEGLKFMVYLQKENIIDESGMPKERFSAEFPKEGPSILRIQQVVRGDSAAYFCASSPPGTTWPLTQYFGPGTRLTVL.

J is TRBJ2-5 and V is TRBV9; 8 bases are a match to TRBD2. V gave up 3 bases and J gave up 5 bases; unmatched junction bases: 9. The CDR3 covers 15 residues. Looked up from germline, CDR1 is SGDLS and CDR2 is YYNGEE. The CDR3 loop is CASSAQLAAHETQYF. The CDR3 DNA sequence: TGTGCCAGCAGCGCCCAACTAGCGGCCCATGAGACCCAGTACTTC. Full variable domain (outside the CDR3, taken from reference TRBV9 and TRBJ2-5): DSGVTQTPKHLITATGQRVTLRCSPRSGDLSVYWYQQSLDQGLQFLIQYYNGEERAKGNILERFSAQQFPDLHSELNLSSLELGDSALYFCASSAQLAAHETQYFGPGTRLLVL.

The chain recombines TRBV2 with TRBJ1-5, with D maybe TRBD1 (6 bases). V was pared by 1 base and J by 2 bases, with 6 bases between. This CDR3 spans 14 amino acids. From germline, CDR1 is SNHLY and CDR2 FYNNEI. The CDR3 loop reads CASSEEGGNQPQHF. The CDR3 nucleotides are TGTGCCAGCAGTGAAGAGGGGGGCAATCAGCCCCAGCATTTT.

This chain joins TRBV15 and TRBJ1-5; D gene ambiguous. The CDR3 covers 15 residues. Deletions cut 3 bases from V and 7 bases from J, with 16 bases between. CDR1 and CDR2 from the germline V gene are LNHNV and YYDKDF (reference sequence). CDR3 nucleotides: TGTGCCACCAGCAGCTTCCCCGGGTTTGGGCAGCCCCAGCATTTT. Encoded protein: CATSSFPGFGQPQHF. Full variable domain (outside the CDR3, taken from reference TRBV15 and TRBJ1-5): DAMVIQNPRYQVTQFGKPVTLSCSQTLNHNVMYWYQQKSSQAPKLLFHYYDKDFNNEADTPDNFQSRRPNTSFCFLDIRSPGLGDTAMYLCATSSFPGFGQPQHFGDGTRLSIL.

V and J are TRBV2 and TRBJ1-1; TRBD1 agrees at 9 bases. The CDR3 runs to 11 residues. Germline CDR1 SNHLY, CDR2 FYNNEI. V gave up 8 bases and J gave up 10 bases; unmatched junction bases: 5. CDR3 protein: CASGRTGAAFF. CDR3 coding DNA: TGTGCCAGCGGGCGGACAGGGGCAGCTTTCTTT.